This T cell receptor beta chain was documented in a study of cytotoxic CD8 clonotypes in ibrutinib-treated CLL. Study overall: Collecting the response samples happened after a median 12 months of treatment, with a range of 6 to 36. When averaged across all of the samples, the counts came to some 250,000 productive templates and 85,000 to 95,000 productive rearrangements.

The repertoire was sequenced with immunoSEQ multiplex PCR; TCRdb's copy has only in-frame clones and lacks some. The table has 100,000 to 150,000 clones, 70% to 90% seen once. Overall study results and limits: Clonality measured at baseline exceeded age-matched healthy donors, tracking circulating CD8+ T-cell counts.

Concerning this clone: Antigen unknown.

This specimen was PBMCs, taken after 24 months of ibrutinib treatment. This TCR came from a human donor with chronic lymphocytic leukemia.

Here the CDR3 reads CASSRVLAGGRDEQFF. In DNA form, the CDR3 reads TGTGCCAGCAGCAGAGTATTAGCGGGGGGGCGCGATGAGCAGTTCTTC. The V and J genes are TRBV7-2 and TRBJ2-1, with TRBD2 matching 11 bases. The CDR3 extends over 16 amino acids. The germline V gene has CDR1 SGHTA and CDR2 FQGNSA. V gave up 5 bases and J gave up 8 bases; unmatched junction bases: 11.